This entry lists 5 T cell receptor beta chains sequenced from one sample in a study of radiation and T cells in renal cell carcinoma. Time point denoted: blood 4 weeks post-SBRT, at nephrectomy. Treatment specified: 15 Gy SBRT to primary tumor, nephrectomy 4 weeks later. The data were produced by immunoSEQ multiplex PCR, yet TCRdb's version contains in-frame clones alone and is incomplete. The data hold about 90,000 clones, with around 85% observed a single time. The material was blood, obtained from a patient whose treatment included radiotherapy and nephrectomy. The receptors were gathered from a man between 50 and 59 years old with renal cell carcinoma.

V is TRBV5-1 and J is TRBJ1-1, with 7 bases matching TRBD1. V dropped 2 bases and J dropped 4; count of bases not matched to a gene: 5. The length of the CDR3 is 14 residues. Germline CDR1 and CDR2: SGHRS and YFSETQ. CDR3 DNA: TGCGCCAGCAGCTTCGCGCCAGGGGGCACTGAAGCTTTCTTT. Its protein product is CASSFAPGGTEAFF.

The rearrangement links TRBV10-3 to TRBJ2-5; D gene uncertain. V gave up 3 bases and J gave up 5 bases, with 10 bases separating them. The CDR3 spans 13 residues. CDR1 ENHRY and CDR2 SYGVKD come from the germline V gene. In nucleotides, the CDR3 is TGTGCCATCAGTGAAGGCGGTGGGGAGACCCAGTACTTC. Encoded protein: CAISEGGGETQYF.

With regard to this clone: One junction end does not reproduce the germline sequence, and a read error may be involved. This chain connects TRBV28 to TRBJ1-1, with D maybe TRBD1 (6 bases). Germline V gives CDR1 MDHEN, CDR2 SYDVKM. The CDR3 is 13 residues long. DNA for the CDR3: TGTGCCAGCAGTTTAGAGGGGGGGTACAGGGTAGCTTTT. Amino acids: CASSLEGGYRVAF. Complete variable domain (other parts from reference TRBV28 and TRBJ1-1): DVKVTQSSRYLVKRTGEKVFLECVQDMDHENMFWYRQDPGLGLRLIYFSYDVKMKEKGDIPEGYSVSREKKERFSLILESASTNQTSMYLCASSLEGGYRVAFGQGTRLTVV.

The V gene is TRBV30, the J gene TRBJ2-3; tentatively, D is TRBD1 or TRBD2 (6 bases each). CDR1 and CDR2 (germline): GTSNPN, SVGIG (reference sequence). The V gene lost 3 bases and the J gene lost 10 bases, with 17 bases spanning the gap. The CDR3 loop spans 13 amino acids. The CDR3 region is CAWRRGAHWAQYF. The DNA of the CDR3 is TGTGCCTGGAGGAGGGGGGCACACTGGGCGCAGTATTTT.

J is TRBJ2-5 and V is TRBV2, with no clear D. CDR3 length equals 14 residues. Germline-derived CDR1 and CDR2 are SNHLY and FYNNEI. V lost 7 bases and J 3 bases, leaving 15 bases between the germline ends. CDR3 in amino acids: CASILPGVEETQYF. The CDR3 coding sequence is TGTGCCAGCATTCTCCCCGGAGTCGAAGAGACCCAGTACTTC. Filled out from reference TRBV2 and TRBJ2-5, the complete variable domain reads EPEVTQTPSHQVTQMGQEVILRCVPISNHLYFYWYRQILGQKVEFLVSFYNNEISEKSEIFDDQFSVERPDGSNFTLKIRSTKLEDSAMYFCASILPGVEETQYFGPGTRLLVL.